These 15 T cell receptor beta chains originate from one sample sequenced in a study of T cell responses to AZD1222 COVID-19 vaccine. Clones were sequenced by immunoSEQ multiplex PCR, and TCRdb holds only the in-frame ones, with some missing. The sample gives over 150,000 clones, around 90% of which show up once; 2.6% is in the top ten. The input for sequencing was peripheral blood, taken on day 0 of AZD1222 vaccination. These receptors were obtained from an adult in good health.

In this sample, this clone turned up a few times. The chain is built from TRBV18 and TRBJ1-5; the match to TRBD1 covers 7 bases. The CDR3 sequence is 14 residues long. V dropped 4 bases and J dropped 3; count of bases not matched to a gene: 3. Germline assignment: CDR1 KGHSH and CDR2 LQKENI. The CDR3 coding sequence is TGTGCCAGCTCACGCGAGGGGGCCAATCAGCCCCAGCATTTT. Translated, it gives CASSREGANQPQHF. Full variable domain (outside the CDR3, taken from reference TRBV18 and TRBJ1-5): NAGVMQNPRHLVRRRGQEARLRCSPMKGHSHVYWYRQLPEEGLKFMVYLQKENIIDESGMPKERFSAEFPKEGPSILRIQQVVRGDSAAYFCASSREGANQPQHFGDGTRLSIL.

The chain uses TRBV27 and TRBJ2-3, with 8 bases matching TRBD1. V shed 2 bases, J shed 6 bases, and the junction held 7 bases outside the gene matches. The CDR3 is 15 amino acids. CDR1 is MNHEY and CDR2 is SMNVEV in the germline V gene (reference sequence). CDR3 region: CASSLRSRGPDTQYF. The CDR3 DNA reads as TGTGCCAGCAGTTTAAGATCCAGGGGGCCTGATACGCAGTATTTT.

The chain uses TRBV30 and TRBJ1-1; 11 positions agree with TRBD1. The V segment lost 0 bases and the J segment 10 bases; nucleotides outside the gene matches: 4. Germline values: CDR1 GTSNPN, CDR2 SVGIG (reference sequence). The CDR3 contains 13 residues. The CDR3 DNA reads TGTGCCTGGAGTGTGCCCGGGACAGGGGGAGCTTTCTTT. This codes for CAWSVPGTGGAFF.

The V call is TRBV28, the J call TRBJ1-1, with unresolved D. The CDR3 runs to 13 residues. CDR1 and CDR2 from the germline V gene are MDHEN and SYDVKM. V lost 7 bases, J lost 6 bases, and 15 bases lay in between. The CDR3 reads CASNRGLKAEAFF. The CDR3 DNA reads TGTGCCAGCAATAGAGGTCTAAAAGCTGAAGCTTTCTTT. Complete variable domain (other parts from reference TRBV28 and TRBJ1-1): DVKVTQSSRYLVKRTGEKVFLECVQDMDHENMFWYRQDPGLGLRLIYFSYDVKMKEKGDIPEGYSVSREKKERFSLILESASTNQTSMYLCASNRGLKAEAFFGQGTRLTVV.

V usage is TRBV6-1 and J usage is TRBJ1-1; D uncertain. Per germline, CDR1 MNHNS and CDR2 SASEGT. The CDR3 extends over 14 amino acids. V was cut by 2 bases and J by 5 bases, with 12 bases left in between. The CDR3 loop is CASSERRRDTEAFF. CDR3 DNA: TGTGCCAGCAGTGAACGGAGGAGAGATACTGAAGCTTTCTTT.

This chain's CDR3 is CASSLVGSGNQYNEQFF. CDR3 nucleotide sequence: TGTGCCAGCAGCTTAGTCGGTAGCGGGAACCAATACAATGAGCAGTTCTTC. This chain connects TRBV7-2 to TRBJ2-1, with 8 bases that match TRBD2. V shed 1 base, J shed 4 bases, and the junction held 9 bases outside the gene matches. This CDR3 spans 17 amino acids. Looked up from germline, CDR1 is SGHTA and CDR2 is FQGNSA.

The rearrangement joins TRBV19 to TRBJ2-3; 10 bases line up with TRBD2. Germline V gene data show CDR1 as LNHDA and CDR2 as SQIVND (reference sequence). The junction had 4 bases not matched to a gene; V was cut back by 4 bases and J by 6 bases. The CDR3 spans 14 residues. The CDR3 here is CASSTSGGRDTQYF. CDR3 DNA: TGTGCCAGTAGTACTAGCGGGGGCCGGGATACGCAGTATTTT. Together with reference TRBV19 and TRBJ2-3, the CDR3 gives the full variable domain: DGGITQSPKYLFRKEGQNVTLSCEQNLNHDAMYWYRQDPGQGLRLIYYSQIVNDFQKGDIAEGYSVSREKKESFPLTVTSAQKNPTAFYLCASSTSGGRDTQYFGPGTRLTVL.

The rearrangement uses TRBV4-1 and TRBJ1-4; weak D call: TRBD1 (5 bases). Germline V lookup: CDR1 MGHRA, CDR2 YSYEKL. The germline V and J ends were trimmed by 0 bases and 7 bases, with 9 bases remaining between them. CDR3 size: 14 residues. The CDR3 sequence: CASSQDREVEKLFF. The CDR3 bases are TGCGCCAGCAGCCAAGACAGGGAAGTTGAAAAACTGTTTTTT.

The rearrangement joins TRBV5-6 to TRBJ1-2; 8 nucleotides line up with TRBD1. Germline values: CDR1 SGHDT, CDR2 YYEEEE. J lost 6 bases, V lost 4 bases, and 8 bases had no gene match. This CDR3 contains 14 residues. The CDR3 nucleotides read TGTGCCAGCAGCGATTTAGGACAGGGCCATGGCTACACCTTC. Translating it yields CASSDLGQGHGYTF.

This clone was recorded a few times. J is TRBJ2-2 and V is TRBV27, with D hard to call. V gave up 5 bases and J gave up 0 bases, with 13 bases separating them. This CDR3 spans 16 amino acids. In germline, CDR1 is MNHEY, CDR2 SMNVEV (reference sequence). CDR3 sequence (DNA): TGTGCCAGCAGTCCGGCAAACCTAGCGAACACCGGGGAGCTGTTTTTT. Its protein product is CASSPANLANTGELFF.

DNA for the CDR3: TGTGCCAGCAGTTACTTGGGACGGAGGCTGAACACTGAAGCTTTCTTT. Encoded protein: CASSYLGRRLNTEAFF. The gene calls are TRBV6-6 and TRBJ1-1; maybe TRBD1 (5 bases). The CDR3 spans 16 residues. The V end lost 1 base, the J end lost 0 bases, and 12 bases lay between the germline ends. Germline values: CDR1 MNHNY, CDR2 SVGAGI (reference sequence).

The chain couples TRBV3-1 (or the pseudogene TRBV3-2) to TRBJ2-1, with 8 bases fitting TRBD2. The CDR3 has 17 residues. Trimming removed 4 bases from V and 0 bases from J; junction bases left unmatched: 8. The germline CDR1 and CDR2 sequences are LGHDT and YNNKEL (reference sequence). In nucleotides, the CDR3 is TGTGCCAGCAGCCTCCTGGTAGCGGGACGCTCCTACAATGAGCAGTTCTTC. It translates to CASSLLVAGRSYNEQFF.

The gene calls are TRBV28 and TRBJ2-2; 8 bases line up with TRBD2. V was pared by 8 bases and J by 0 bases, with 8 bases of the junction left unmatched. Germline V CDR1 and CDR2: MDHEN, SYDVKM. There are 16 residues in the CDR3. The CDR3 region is CASGPRGGANTGELFF. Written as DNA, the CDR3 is TGTGCCAGCGGGCCCCGGGGGGGAGCGAACACCGGGGAGCTGTTTTTT. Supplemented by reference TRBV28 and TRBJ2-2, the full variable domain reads DVKVTQSSRYLVKRTGEKVFLECVQDMDHENMFWYRQDPGLGLRLIYFSYDVKMKEKGDIPEGYSVSREKKERFSLILESASTNQTSMYLCASGPRGGANTGELFFGEGSRLTVL.

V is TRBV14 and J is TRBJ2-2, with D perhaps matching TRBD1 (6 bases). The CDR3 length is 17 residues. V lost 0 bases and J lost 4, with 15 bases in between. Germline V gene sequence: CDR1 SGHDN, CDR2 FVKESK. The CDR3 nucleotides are TGTGCCAGCAGCCAAGATTGGGGGACATTGAGCACCGGGGAGCTGTTTTTT. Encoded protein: CASSQDWGTLSTGELFF.

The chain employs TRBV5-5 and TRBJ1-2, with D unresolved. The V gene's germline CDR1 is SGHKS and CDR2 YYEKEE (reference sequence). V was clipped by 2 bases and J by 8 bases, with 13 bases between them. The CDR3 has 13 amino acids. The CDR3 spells CASSFPAAGGYTF. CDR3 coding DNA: TGTGCCAGCAGCTTTCCGGCGGCGGGGGGCTACACCTTC. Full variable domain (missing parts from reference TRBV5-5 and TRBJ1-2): DAGVTQSPTHLIKTRGQQVTLRCSPISGHKSVSWYQQVLGQGPQFIFQYYEKEERGRGNFPDRFSARQFPNYSSELNVNALLLGDSALYLCASSFPAAGGYTFGSGTRLTVV.